This TCR beta chain was captured in a study of blood T cell repertoires in COVID-19. Study-wide background: COVID-19 samples from acute and convalescent phases originated in the United States, Italy and Spain. PBMCs, B-cell-depleted T cells, or T cells were the source of the cDNA or gDNA that made up the material.

As handled by the study authors: From reference gene primer amplification, estimates of nucleated cell counts were derived. Using immunoSEQ multiplex PCR, the repertoire was profiled, and TCRdb retains in-frame clones only, with some absent. V, J and clone size are taken as reported in that table, and D and trimming were inferred from the DNA itself. The sample records about 130,000 clones, 85% to 90% being singletons. Sequencing was done on a sample of peripheral blood. This sequence was found in a man aged 45 to 65 with active COVID-19.

CDR3 amino acids: CASSQDNLDWSSYNSPLHF. CDR3 nucleotide sequence: TGTGCCAGCAGCCAAGACAATTTGGACTGGAGCTCCTATAATTCACCCCTCCACTTT. This sequence joins TRBV3-1 (or the pseudogene TRBV3-2) and TRBJ1-6, with D unclear. The germline CDR1 and CDR2 sequences are LGHDT and YNNKEL (reference sequence). The CDR3 has 19 amino acids. V lost 0 bases and J lost 0, with 15 bases in between.